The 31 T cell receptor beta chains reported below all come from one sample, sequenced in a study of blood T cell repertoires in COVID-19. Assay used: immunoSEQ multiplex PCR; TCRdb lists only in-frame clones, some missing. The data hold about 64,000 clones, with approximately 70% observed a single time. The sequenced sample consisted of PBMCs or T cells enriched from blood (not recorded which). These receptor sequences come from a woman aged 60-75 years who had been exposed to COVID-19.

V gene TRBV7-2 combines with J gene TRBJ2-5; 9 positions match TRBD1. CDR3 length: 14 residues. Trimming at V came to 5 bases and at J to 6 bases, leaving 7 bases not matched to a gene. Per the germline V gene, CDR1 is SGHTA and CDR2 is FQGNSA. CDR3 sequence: CASSTPQGAKTQYF. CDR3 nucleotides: TGTGCCAGCAGCACGCCACAGGGGGCGAAGACCCAGTACTTC.

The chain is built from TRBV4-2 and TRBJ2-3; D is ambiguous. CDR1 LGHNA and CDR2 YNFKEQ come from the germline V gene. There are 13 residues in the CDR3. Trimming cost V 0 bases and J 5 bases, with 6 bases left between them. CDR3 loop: CASSQDLGDTQYF. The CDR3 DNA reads TGTGCCAGCAGCCAAGATCTCGGAGATACGCAGTATTTT.

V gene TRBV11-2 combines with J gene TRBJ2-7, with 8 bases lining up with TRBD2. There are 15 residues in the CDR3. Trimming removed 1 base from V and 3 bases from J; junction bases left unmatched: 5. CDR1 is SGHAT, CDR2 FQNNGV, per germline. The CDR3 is CASSLVSGANYEQYF. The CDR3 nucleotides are TGTGCCAGCAGCTTAGTTAGCGGGGCCAACTACGAGCAGTACTTC.

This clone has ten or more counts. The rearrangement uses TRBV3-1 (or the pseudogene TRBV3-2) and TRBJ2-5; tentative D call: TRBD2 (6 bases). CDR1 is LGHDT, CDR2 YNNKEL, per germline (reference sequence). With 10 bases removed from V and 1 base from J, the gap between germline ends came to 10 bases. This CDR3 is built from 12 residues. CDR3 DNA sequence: TGTGCCACCCGGGACTCCCAAGAGACCCAGTACTTC. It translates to CATRDSQETQYF.

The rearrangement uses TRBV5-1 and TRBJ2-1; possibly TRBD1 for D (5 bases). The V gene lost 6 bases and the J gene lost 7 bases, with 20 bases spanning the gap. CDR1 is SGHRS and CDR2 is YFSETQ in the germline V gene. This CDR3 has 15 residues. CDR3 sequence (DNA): TGCGCCAGCAACAAGGGGCAGATTGAAGTAAATGAGCAGTTCTTC. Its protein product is CASNKGQIEVNEQFF.

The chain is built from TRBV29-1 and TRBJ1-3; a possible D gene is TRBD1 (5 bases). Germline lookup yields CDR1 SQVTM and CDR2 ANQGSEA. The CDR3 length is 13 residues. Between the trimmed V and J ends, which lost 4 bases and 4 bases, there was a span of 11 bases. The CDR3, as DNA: TGCAGCGTTGGTGGTCAGGGAGGAAACACCATATATTTT. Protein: CSVGGQGGNTIYF. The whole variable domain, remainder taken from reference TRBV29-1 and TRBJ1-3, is SAVISQKPSRDICQRGTSLTIQCQVDSQVTMMFWYRQQPGQSLTLIATANQGSEATYESGFVIDKFPISRPNLTFSTLTVSNMSPEDSSIYLCSVGGQGGNTIYFGEGSWLTVV.

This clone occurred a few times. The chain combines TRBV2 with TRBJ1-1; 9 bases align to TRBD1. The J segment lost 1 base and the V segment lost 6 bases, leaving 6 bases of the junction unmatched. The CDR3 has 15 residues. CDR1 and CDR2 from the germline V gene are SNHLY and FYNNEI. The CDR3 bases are TGTGCCAGCAGCTTTAAACAGGGGGCGAACACTGAAGCTTTCTTT. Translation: CASSFKQGANTEAFF.

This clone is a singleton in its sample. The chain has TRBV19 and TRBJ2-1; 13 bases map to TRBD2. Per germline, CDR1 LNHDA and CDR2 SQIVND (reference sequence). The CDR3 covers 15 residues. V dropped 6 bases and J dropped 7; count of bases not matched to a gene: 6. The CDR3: CASSRTSGSKNEQFF. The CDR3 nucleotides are TGTGCCAGTAGCAGGACTAGCGGGAGTAAGAATGAGCAGTTCTTC.

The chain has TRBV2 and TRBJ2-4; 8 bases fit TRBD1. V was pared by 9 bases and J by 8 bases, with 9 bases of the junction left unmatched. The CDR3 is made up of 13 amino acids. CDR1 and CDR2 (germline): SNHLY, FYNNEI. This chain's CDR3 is CASHRGSRDIQYF. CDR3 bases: TGTGCCAGTCACAGGGGGTCGAGAGACATTCAGTACTTC.

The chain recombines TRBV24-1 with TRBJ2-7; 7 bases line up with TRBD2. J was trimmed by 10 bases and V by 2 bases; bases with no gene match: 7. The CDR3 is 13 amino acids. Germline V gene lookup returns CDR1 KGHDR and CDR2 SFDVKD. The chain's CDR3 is CATSDSGGLTQYF. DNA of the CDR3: TGTGCCACCAGTGATTCGGGAGGTCTCACACAGTACTTC.

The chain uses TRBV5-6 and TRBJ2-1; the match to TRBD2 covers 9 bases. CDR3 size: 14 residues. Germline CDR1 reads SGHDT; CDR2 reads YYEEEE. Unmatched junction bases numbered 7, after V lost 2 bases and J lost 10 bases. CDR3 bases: TGTGCCAGCAGCTTAGTAGCGGGGGTCCAGGAGCAGTTCTTC. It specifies CASSLVAGVQEQFF.

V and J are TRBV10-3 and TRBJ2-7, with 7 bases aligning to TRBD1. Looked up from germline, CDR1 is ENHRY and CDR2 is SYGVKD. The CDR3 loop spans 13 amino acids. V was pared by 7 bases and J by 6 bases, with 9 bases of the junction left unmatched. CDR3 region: CAITTTGTGEQYF. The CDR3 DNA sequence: TGTGCCATCACCACGACAGGGACGGGCGAGCAGTACTTC.

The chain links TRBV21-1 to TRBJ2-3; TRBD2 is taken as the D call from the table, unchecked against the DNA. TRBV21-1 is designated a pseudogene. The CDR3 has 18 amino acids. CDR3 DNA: TGTGCCAGCAGCAAGATCGTTTCTAGCGGGGGGTTCACAGATACGCAGTATTTT. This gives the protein CASSKIVSSGGFTDTQYF.

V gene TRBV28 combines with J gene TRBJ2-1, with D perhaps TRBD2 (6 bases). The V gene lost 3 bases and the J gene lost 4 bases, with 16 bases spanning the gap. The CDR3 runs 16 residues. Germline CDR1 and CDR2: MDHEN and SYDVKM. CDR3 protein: CASSFLVGGVYNEQFF. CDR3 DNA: TGTGCCAGCAGTTTTTTGGTCGGCGGGGTTTACAATGAGCAGTTCTTC. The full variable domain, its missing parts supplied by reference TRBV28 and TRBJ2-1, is DVKVTQSSRYLVKRTGEKVFLECVQDMDHENMFWYRQDPGLGLRLIYFSYDVKMKEKGDIPEGYSVSREKKERFSLILESASTNQTSMYLCASSFLVGGVYNEQFFGPGTRLTVL.

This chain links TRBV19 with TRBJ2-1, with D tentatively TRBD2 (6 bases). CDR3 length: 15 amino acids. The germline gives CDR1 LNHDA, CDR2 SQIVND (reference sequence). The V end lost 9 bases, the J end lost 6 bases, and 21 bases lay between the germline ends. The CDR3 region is CASRLQGTLLNEQFF. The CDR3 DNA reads TGTGCCAGCAGACTCCAAGGGACTTTGCTCAATGAGCAGTTCTTC.

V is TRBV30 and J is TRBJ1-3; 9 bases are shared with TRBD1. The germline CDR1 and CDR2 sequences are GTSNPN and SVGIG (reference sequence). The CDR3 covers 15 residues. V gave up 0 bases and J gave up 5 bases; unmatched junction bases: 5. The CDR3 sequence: CAWSVLGTGRNTIYF. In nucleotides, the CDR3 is TGTGCCTGGAGTGTACTTGGGACAGGGAGAAACACCATATATTTT.

The DNA for the CDR3 is TGTGCTAGTGGACGGGGGGGGAGCTATGGCTACACCTTC. It is translated as CASGRGGSYGYTF. The V call is TRBV12-5, the J call TRBJ1-2; D may be TRBD1 (5 bases). V was pared by 6 bases and J by 4 bases, with 12 bases between. Germline loops: CDR1 LGHNT, CDR2 FRNRAP. The CDR3 loop spans 13 amino acids.

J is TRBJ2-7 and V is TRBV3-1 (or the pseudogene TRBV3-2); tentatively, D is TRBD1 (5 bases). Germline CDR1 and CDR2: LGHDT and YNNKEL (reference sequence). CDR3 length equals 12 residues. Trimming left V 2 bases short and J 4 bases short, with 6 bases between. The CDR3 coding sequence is TGTGCCAGCAGCCAATCAGGGTACGAGCAGTACTTC. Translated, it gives CASSQSGYEQYF.

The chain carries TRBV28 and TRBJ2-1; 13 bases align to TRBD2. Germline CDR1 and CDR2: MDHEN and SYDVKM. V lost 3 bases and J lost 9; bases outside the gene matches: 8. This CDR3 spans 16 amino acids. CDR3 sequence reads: CASSFRTSGSFGEQFF. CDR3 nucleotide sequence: TGTGCCAGCAGTTTCCGGACTAGCGGGAGTTTCGGTGAGCAGTTCTTC.

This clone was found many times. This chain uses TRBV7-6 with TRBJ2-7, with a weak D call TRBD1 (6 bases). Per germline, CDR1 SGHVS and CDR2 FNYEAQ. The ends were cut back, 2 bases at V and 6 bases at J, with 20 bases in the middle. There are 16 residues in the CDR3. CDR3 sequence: CASSLLTGLSMGEQYF. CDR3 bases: TGTGCCAGCAGCTTACTGACAGGTCTTAGCATGGGCGAGCAGTACTTC.

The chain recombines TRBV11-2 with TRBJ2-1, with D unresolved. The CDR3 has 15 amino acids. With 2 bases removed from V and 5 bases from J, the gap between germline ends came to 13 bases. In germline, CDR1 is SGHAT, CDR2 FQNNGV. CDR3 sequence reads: CASSLYADNNNEQFF. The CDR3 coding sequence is TGTGCCAGCAGCTTATACGCGGATAATAACAATGAGCAGTTCTTC.

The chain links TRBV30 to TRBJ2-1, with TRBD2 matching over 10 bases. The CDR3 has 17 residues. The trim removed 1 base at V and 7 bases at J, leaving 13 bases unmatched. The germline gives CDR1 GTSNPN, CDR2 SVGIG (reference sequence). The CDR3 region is CAWSAGLLAGVRNEQFF. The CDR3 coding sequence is TGTGCCTGGAGTGCCGGCCTTCTAGCGGGAGTCAGGAATGAGCAGTTCTTC.

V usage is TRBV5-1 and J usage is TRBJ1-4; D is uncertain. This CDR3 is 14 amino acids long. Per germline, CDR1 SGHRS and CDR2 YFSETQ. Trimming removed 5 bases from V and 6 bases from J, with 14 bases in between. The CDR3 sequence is CASSPVEEDEKLFF. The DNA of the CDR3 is TGCGCCAGCAGTCCCGTTGAGGAAGATGAAAAACTGTTTTTT.

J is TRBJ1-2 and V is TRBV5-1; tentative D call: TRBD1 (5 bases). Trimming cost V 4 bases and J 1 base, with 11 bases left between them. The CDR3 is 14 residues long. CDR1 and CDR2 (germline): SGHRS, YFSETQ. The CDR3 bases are TGCGCCAGCAGCCCGGGGACTTTTAACTATGGCTACACCTTC. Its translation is CASSPGTFNYGYTF.

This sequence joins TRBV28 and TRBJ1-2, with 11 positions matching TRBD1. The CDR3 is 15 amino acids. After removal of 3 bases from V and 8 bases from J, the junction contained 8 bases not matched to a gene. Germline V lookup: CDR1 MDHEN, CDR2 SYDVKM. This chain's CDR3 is CASSLWDRGAGGYTF. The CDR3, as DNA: TGTGCCAGCAGTTTGTGGGACAGGGGGGCTGGCGGCTACACCTTC.

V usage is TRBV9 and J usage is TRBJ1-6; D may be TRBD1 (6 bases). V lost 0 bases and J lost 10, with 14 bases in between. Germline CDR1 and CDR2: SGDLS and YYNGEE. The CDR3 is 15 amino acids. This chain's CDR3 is CASSVAPGRGSPLHF. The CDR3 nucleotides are TGTGCCAGCAGCGTAGCTCCGGGGAGGGGGTCACCCCTCCACTTT.

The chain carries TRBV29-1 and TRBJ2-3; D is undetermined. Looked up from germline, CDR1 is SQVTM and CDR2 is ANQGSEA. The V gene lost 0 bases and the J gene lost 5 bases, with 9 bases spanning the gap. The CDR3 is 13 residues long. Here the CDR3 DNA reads TGCAGCGTTGAAGATCCGGGTCGAGATACGCAGTATTTT. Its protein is CSVEDPGRDTQYF.

The CDR3 sequence: CASSPGRVYEQYF. CDR3 DNA: TGTGCCAGCAGCCCGGGAAGAGTCTACGAGCAGTACTTC. The genes are TRBV28 and TRBJ2-7; D possibly corresponds to TRBD2 (5 bases). CDR1 is MDHEN, CDR2 SYDVKM, per germline. Trimming pared 6 bases from V and 3 bases from J, leaving 12 bases between. This CDR3 has 13 residues.

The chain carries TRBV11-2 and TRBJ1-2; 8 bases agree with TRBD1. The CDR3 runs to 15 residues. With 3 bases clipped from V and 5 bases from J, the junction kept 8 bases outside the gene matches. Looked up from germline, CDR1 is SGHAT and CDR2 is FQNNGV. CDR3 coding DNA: TGTGCCAGCAGCTTGCCCGGGACAGGAGCTTATGGCTACACCTTC. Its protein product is CASSLPGTGAYGYTF. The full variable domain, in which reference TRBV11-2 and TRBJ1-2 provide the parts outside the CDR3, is EAGVAQSPRYKIIEKRQSVAFWCNPISGHATLYWYQQILGQGPKLLIQFQNNGVVDDSQLPKDRFSAERLKGVDSTLKIQPAKLEDSAVYLCASSLPGTGAYGYTFGSGTRLTVV.

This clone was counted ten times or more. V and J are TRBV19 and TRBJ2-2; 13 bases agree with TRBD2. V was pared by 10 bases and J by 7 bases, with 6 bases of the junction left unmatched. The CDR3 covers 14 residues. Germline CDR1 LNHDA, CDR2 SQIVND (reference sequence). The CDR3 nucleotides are TGTGCCACCACTAGCGGGAGGGCCCACGGGGAGCTGTTTTTT. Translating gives CATTSGRAHGELFF.

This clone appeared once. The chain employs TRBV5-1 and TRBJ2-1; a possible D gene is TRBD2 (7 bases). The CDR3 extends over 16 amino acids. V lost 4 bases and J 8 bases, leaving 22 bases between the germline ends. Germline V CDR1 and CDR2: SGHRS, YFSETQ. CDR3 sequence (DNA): TGCGCCAGCAGCCTCATCTCTTCAAAAGGGGGGGATGAGCAGTTCTTC. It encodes CASSLISSKGGDEQFF.